This T cell receptor beta chain is from a study of siplizumab effects on memory and regulatory T cells. Per germline, CDR1 MNHNY and CDR2 SVGAGI (reference sequence). The CDR3 covers 12 residues. V lost 6 bases, J lost 5 bases, and 11 bases lay in between. General study points: Suppressive capability of dividing Tregs from siplizumab cultures went unverified.

Some clones are missing from TCRdb's copy, which holds only in-frame ones; the method was immunoSEQ multiplex PCR. The sample includes around 100,000 clones, more than 85% of them seen just once. As to this clone: Antigen specificity is unknown.

J is TRBJ2-7 and V is TRBV6-6, with D possibly TRBD2 on 5 matching bases. The sequencing input was CD4+ T cells sorted from blood. The sequence derives from a human donor in good health. DNA of the CDR3: TGTGCCAGCAGCCACCAAGCGGACGAGCAGTACTTC. Translating gives CASSHQADEQYF.